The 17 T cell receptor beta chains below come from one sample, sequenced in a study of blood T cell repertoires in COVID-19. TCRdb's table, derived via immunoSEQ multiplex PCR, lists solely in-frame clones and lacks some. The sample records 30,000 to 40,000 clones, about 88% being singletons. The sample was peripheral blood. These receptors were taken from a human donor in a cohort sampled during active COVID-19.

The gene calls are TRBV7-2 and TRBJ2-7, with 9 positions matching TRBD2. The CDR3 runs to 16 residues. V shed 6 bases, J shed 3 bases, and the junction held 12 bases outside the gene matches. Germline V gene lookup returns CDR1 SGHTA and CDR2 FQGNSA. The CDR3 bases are TGTGCCAGCAGGCCCCCGGGAGTAGCGGGAGACTACGAGCAGTACTTC. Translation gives CASRPPGVAGDYEQYF. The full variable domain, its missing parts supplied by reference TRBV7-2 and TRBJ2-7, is GAGVSQSPSNKVTEKGKDVELRCDPISGHTALYWYRQSLGQGLEFLIYFQGNSAPDKSGLPSDRFSAERTGGSVSTLTIQRTQQEDSAVYLCASRPPGVAGDYEQYFGPGTRLTVT.

The CDR3 loop reads CASSPGMNTEAFF. CDR3 DNA sequence: TGTGCCAGCAGTCCAGGGATGAACACTGAAGCTTTCTTT. This sequence joins TRBV7-3 and TRBJ1-1, with D possibly being TRBD1 (5 bases). Germline V gene lookup returns CDR1 SGHTA and CDR2 FQGTGA. V was cut by 6 bases and J by 0 bases, with 8 bases left in between. The CDR3 loop spans 13 amino acids.

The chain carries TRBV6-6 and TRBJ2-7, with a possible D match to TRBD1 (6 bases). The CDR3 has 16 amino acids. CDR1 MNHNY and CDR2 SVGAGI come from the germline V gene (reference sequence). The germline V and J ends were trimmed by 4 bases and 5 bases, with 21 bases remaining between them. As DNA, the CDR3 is TGTGCCAGCAGTTTGACCTCGGGACACGCACCCCACGAGCAGTACTTC. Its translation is CASSLTSGHAPHEQYF.

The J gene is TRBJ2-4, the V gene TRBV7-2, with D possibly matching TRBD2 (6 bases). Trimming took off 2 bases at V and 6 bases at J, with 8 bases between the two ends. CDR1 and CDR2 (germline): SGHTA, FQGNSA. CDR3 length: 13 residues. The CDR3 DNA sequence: TGTGCCAGCAGCTTACGCGGGGCAAACATTCAGTACTTC. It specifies CASSLRGANIQYF. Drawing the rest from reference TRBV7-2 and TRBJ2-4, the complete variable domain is GAGVSQSPSNKVTEKGKDVELRCDPISGHTALYWYRQSLGQGLEFLIYFQGNSAPDKSGLPSDRFSAERTGGSVSTLTIQRTQQEDSAVYLCASSLRGANIQYFGAGTRLSVL.

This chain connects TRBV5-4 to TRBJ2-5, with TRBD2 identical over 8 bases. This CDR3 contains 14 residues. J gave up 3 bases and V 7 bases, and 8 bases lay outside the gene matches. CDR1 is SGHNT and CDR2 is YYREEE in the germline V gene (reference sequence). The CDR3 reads CASHPPGGKETQYF. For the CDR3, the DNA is TGTGCCAGCCACCCCCCGGGAGGGAAAGAGACCCAGTACTTC. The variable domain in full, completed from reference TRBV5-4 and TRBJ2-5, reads ETGVTQSPTHLIKTRGQQVTLRCSSQSGHNTVSWYQQALGQGPQFIFQYYREEENGRGNFPPRFSGLQFPNYSSELNVNALELDDSALYLCASHPPGGKETQYFGPGTRLLVL.

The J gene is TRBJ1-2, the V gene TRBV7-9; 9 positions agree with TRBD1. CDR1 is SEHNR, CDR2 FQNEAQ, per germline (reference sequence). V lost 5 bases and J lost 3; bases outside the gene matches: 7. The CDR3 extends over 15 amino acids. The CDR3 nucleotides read TGTGCCAGCAGCCTGGGGACAGGGCTTGACTATGGCTACACCTTC. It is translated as CASSLGTGLDYGYTF.

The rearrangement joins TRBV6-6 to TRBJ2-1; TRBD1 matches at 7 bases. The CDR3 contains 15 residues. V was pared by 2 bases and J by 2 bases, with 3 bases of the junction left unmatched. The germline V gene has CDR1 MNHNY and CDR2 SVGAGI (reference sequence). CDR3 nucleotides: TGTGCCAGCAGTTACGGGACAGCTACCTACAATGAGCAGTTCTTC. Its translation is CASSYGTATYNEQFF.

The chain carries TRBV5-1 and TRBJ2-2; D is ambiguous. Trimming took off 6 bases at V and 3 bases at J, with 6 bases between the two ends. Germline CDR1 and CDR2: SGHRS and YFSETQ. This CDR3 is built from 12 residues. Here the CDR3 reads CASTPDTGELFF. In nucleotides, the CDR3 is TGCGCCAGCACTCCGGACACCGGGGAGCTGTTTTTT.

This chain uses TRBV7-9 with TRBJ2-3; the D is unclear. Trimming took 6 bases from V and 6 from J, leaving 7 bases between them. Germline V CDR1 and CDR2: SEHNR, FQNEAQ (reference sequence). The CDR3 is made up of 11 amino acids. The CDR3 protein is CASRSVDTQYF. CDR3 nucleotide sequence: TGTGCCAGCAGGAGTGTGGATACGCAGTATTTT.

In DNA, the CDR3 is TGCGCCAGCAGCCAAGGACAGGGGGCGAATCAGCCCCAGCATTTT. This sequence encodes CASSQGQGANQPQHF. The chain combines TRBV4-1 with TRBJ1-5; 10 bases match TRBD1. V lost 1 base and J lost 4; bases outside the gene matches: 1. The CDR3 is made up of 15 amino acids. Germline assignment: CDR1 MGHRA and CDR2 YSYEKL.

The CDR3 here is CASSQTTTNTEAFF. The CDR3 DNA follows: TGTGCCAGCAGCCAGACGACAACGAACACTGAAGCTTTCTTT. V gene TRBV3-1 (or the pseudogene TRBV3-2) combines with J gene TRBJ1-1; D uncertain. V was trimmed by 3 bases and J by 1 base, leaving 9 bases between them. Germline values: CDR1 LGHDT, CDR2 YNNKEL (reference sequence). The CDR3 contains 14 residues.

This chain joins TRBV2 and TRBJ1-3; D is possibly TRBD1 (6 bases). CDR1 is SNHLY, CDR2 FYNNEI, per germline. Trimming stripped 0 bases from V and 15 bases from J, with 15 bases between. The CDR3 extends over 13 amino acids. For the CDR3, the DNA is TGTGCCAGCAGTGAAGCGCAGGGGTCCTCGGAATATTTT. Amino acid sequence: CASSEAQGSSEYF.

CDR3 loop: CASSLGGTGKVGYEQYF. CDR3 in DNA: TGTGCCAGCAGTCTGGGCGGTACAGGGAAGGTAGGGTACGAGCAGTACTTC. This chain joins TRBV6-6 and TRBJ2-7; the D gene is possibly TRBD1 (6 bases). Trimming took off 5 bases at V and 4 bases at J, with 24 bases between the two ends. The CDR3 spans 17 residues. The germline V gene encodes CDR1 MNHNY and CDR2 SVGAGI (reference sequence).

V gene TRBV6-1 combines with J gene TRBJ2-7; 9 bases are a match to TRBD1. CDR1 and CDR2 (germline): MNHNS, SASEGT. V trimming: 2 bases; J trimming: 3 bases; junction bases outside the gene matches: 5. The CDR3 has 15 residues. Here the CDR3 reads CASSEMGQGIYEQYF. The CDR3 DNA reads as TGTGCCAGCAGTGAAATGGGACAGGGAATCTACGAGCAGTACTTC.

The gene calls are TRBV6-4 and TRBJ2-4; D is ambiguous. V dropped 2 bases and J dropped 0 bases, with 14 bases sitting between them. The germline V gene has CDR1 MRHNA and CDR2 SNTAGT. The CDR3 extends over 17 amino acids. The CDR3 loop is CASSDLRYCLAKNIQYF. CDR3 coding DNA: TGTGCCAGCAGTGACCTGAGGTACTGCTTAGCCAAAAACATTCAGTACTTC.

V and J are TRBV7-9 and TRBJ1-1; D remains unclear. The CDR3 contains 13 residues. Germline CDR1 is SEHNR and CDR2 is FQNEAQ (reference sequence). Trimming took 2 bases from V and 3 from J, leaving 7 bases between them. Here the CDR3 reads CASSLRRDTEAFF. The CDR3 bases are TGTGCCAGCAGCTTAAGGCGGGACACTGAAGCTTTCTTT.

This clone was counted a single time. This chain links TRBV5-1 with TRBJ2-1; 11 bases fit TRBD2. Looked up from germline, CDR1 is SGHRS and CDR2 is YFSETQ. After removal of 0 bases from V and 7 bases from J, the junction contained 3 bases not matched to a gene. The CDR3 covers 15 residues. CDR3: CASSLVLAGDNEQFF. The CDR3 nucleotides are TGCGCCAGCAGCTTGGTACTAGCGGGGGATAATGAGCAGTTCTTC.